This T cell receptor beta chain was profiled in a study of vaccination effects on CD4 cells after COVID-19. At the level of the study: The median interval between the second dose and post-vaccine sampling was 72 days. General study results and limits: In vaccinees who were healthy, merely 1 out of 255 vaccine-induced clones cross-reacted with common cold coronaviruses.

V lost 4 bases and J lost 3, with 13 bases in between. CDR3 size: 14 residues. The germline gives CDR1 MNHEY, CDR2 SVGEGT. Antigen-specific CD4+ T cells were first expanded with viral peptide pools by the ViraFEST assay and only then sequenced. With roughly nine days of culture completed, CD4+ T cells were isolated. The participants, recipients of two vaccine doses, got either BNT162b2 or mRNA-1273. Culturing of some 1.8 million PBMC per well took place with around 10 IU/ml IL-2 and 9.5 to 10 ug/ml peptides. Days 3 and 7 saw half the medium replaced with IL-2 medium. This clone has more than one count but fewer than ten. Its antigen is not known. The assay was immunoSEQ multiplex PCR, and TCRdb's table has in-frame clones only and misses some. The table lists more than 65,000 clones, around 81% of them singletons.

The V and J genes are TRBV6-2 or TRBV6-3 and TRBJ2-7; maybe TRBD1 (6 bases). The material sequenced was CD4+ T cells from PBMCs cultured with HCoV-229E spike peptides, taken after COVID-19 vaccination. The sequence was collected from a human donor who received a COVID-19 vaccine. In nucleotides, the CDR3 is TGTGCCAGCAGTTTCACTCAGGGGTTCTACGAGCAGTACGTC. Residues: CASSFTQGFYEQYV.